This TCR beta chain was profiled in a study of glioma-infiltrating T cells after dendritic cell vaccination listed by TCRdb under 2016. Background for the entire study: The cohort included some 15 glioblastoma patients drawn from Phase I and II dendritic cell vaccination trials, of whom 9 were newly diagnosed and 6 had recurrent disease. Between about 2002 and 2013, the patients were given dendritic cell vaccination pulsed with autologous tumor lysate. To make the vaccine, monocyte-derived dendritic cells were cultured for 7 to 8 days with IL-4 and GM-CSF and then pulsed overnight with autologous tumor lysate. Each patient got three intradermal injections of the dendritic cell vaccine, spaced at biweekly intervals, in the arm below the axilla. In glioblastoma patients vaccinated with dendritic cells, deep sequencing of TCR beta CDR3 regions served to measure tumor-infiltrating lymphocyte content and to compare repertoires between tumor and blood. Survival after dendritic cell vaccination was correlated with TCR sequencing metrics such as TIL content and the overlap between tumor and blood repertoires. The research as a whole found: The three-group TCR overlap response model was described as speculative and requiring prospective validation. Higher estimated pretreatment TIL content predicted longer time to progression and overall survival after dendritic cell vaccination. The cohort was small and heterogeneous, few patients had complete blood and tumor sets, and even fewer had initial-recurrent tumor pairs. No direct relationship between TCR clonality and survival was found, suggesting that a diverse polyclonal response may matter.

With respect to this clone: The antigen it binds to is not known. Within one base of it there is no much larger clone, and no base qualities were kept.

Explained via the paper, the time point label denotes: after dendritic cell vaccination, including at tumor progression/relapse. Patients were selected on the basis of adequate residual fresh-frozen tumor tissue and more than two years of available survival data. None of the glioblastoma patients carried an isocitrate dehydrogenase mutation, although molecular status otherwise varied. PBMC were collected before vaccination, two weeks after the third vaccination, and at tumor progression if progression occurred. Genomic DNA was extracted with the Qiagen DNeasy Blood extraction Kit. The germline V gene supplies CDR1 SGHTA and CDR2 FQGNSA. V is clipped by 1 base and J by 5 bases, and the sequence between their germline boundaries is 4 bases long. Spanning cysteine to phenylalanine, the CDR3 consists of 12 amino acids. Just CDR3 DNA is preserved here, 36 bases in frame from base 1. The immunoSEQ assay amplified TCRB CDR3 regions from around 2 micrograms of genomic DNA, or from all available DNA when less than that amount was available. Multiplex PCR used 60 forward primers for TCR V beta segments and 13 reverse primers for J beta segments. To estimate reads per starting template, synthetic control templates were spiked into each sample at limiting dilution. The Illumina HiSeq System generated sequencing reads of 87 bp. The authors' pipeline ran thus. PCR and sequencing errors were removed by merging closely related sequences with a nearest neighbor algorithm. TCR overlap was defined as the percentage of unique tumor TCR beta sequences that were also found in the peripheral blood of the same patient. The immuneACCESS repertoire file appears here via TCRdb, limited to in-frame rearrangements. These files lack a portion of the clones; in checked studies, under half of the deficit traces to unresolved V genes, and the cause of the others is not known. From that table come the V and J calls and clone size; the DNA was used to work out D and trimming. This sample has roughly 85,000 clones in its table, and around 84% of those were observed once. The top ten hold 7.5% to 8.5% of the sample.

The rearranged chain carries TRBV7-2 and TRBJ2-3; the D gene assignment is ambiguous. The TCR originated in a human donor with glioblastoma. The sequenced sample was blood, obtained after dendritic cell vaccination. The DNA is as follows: TGTGCCAGCAGCTTAGACATAGATACGCAGTATTTT. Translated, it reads CASSLDIDTQYF.